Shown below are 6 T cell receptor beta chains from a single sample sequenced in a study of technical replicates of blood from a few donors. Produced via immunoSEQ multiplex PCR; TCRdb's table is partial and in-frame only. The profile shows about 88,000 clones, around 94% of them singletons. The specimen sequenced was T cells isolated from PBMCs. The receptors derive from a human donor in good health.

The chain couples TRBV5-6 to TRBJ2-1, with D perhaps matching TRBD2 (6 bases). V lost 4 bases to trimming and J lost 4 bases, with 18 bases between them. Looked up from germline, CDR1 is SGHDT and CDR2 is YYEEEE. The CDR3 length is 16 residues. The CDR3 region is CASSPDGGEGYNEQFF. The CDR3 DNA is TGTGCCAGCAGCCCCGATGGAGGGGAAGGATACAATGAGCAGTTCTTC. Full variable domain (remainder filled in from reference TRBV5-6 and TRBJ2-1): DAGVTQSPTHLIKTRGQQVTLRCSPKSGHDTVSWYQQALGQGPQFIFQYYEEEERQRGNFPDRFSGHQFPNYSSELNVNALLLGDSALYLCASSPDGGEGYNEQFFGPGTRLTVL.

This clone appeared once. CDR3 sequence: CAWSRFRQDHEKLFF. The CDR3 DNA is TGTGCCTGGAGTAGGTTCCGACAGGACCACGAAAAACTGTTTTTT. The chain employs TRBV30 and TRBJ1-4, with D perhaps matching TRBD1 (6 bases). This CDR3 is 15 amino acids long. The germline V and J ends were trimmed by 2 bases and 8 bases, with 18 bases remaining between them. Germline V gives CDR1 GTSNPN, CDR2 SVGIG (reference sequence).

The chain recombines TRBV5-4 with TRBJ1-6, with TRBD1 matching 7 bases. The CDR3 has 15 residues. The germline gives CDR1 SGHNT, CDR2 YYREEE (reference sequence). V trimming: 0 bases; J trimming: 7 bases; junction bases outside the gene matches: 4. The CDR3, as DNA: TGTGCCAGCAGCTTGGGACAGGGTAGGAATTCACCCCTCCACTTT. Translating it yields CASSLGQGRNSPLHF.

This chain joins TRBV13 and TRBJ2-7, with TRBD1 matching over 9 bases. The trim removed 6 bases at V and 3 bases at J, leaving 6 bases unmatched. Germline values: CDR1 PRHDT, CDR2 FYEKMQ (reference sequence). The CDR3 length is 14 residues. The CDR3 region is CASRSGTGIYEQYF. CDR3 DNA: TGTGCCAGCAGGTCCGGGACAGGGATCTACGAGCAGTACTTC.

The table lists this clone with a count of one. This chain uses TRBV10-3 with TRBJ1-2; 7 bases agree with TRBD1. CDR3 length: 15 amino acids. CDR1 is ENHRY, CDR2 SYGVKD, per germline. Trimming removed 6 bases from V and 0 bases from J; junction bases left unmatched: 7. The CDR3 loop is CAISPDRVSNYGYTF. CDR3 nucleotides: TGTGCCATCAGCCCTGACAGGGTATCTAACTATGGCTACACCTTC.

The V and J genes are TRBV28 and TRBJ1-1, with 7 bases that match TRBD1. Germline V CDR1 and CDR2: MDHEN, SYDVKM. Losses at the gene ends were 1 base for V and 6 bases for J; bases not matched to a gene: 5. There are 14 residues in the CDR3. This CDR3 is CASSLLRDRSEAFF. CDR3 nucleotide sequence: TGTGCCAGCAGTTTATTGCGGGACAGATCTGAAGCTTTCTTT.